Listed here is a single TCR beta chain. The data derive from a study of blood T cell repertoires in COVID-19. Allocation to cohorts depended on clinical history reported by the participants. From germline, CDR1 is SEHNR and CDR2 FQNEAQ (reference sequence). There are 14 residues in the CDR3. Losses at the gene ends were 3 bases for V and 5 bases for J; bases not matched to a gene: 4. The repertoire was sequenced with immunoSEQ multiplex PCR; TCRdb's copy has only in-frame clones and lacks some. The profile shows approximately 160,000 clones, roughly 84% of them singletons. Sequenced sample: PBMCs or T cells enriched from blood (not recorded which). The chain carries TRBV7-9 and TRBJ1-1; 9 bases match TRBD1. The receptor's source is a woman in her forties or fifties who had recovered from COVID-19. DNA for the CDR3: TGTGCCAGCAGCTTGACAGGGGGAAGAACTGAAGCTTTCTTT. Translation gives CASSLTGGRTEAFF.